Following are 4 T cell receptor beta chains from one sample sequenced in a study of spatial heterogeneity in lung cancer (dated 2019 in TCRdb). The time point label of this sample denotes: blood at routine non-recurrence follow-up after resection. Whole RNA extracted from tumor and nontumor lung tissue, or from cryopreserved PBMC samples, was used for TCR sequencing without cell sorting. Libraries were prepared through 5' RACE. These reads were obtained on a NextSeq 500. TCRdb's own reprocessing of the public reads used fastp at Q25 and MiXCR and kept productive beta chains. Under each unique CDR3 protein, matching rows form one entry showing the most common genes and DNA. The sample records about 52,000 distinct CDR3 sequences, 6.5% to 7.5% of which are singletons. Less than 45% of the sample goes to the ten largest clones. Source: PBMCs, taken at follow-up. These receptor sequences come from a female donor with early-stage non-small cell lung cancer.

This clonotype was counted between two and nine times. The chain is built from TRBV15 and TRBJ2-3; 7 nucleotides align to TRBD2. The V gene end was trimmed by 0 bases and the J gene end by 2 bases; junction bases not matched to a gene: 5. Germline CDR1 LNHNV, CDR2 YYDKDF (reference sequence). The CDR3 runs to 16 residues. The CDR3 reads CATSREWGGVTDTQYF. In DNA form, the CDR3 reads TGTGCCACCAGCAGAGAATGGGGAGGGGTCACAGATACGCAGTATTTT.

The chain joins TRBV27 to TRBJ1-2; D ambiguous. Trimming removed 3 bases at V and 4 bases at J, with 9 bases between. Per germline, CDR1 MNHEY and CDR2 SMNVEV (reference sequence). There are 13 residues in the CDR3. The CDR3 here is CASSLSLSYGYTF. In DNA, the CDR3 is TGTGCCAGCAGTTTGAGCCTCTCCTATGGCTACACCTTC.

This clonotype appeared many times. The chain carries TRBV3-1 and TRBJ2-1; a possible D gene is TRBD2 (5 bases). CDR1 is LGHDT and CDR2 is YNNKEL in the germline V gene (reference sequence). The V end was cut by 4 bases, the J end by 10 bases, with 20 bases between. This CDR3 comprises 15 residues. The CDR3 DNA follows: TGTGCCAGCAGCCCAATCTCGGGCCGGGGAAGAGAGCAGTTCTTC. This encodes CASSPISGRGREQFF.

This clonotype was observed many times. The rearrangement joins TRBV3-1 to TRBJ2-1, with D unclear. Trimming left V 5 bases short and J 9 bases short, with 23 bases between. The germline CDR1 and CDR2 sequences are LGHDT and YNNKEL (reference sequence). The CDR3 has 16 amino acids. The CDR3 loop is CASSWHNPGRPAEQFF. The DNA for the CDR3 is TGTGCCAGCAGCTGGCACAACCCGGGCAGACCGGCTGAGCAGTTCTTC.